These 28 T cell receptor beta chains were sequenced from one sample in a study of T cell responses to AZD1222 COVID-19 vaccine. Clones were sequenced by immunoSEQ multiplex PCR, and TCRdb holds only the in-frame ones, with some missing. The table has around 150,000 clones, just under 95% seen once. The sequences come from peripheral blood, collected on day 0 of AZD1222 vaccination. The receptors were sampled from an adult in good health.

This chain joins TRBV4-1 and TRBJ1-1; TRBD1 matches at 8 bases. J gave up 5 bases and V 2 bases, and 7 bases lay outside the gene matches. Germline V gene data show CDR1 as MGHRA and CDR2 as YSYEKL. The CDR3 is 15 amino acids. The CDR3 bases are TGCGCCAGCAGCCAACCGGGACAGGAAGTAACTGAAGCTTTCTTT. It translates to CASSQPGQEVTEAFF.

This chain's CDR3 is CASSHASSGRNEQFF. CDR3 sequence (DNA): TGTGCCAGCAGCCATGCATCTAGCGGGAGAAATGAGCAGTTCTTC. The chain couples TRBV7-9 to TRBJ2-1; TRBD2 agrees at 10 bases. The V and J ends lost 5 bases and 7 bases, in that order; junction bases with no gene match: 8. Germline-derived CDR1 and CDR2 are SEHNR and FQNEAQ (reference sequence). CDR3 size: 15 residues. The variable domain in full, completed from reference TRBV7-9 and TRBJ2-1, reads DTGVSQNPRHKITKRGQNVTFRCDPISEHNRLYWYRQTLGQGPEFLTYFQNEAQLEKSRLLSDRFSAERPKGSFSTLEIQRTEQGDSAMYLCASSHASSGRNEQFFGPGTRLTVL.

This clone has more than one count but fewer than ten. This rearrangement joins TRBV27 to TRBJ1-1; D call uncertain. The CDR3 spans 14 residues. CDR1 is MNHEY, CDR2 SMNVEV, per germline (reference sequence). Deletions cut 5 bases from V and 0 bases from J, with 10 bases between. CDR3 loop: CASSQYYMNTEAFF. CDR3 nucleotides: TGTGCCAGCAGTCAATATTATATGAACACTGAAGCTTTCTTT.

This clone was seen once. The same CDR3 is also encoded by other DNA sequences in this sample. The chain carries TRBV6-5 and TRBJ2-7; 9 nucleotides line up with TRBD1. Trimming removed 6 bases from V and 3 bases from J; junction bases left unmatched: 3. The CDR3 has 13 residues. Germline CDR1 reads MNHEY; CDR2 reads SVGAGI. CDR3 in DNA: TGTGCCAGCAGGCCGGGACAGGGCTACGAGCAGTACTTC. Translated: CASRPGQGYEQYF.

The CDR3 here is CASSFYSGLGYEQYF. The CDR3 nucleotides read TGTGCCAGCAGCTTCTATAGCGGCTTGGGGTACGAGCAGTACTTC. The chain carries TRBV11-2 and TRBJ2-7; D is possibly TRBD2 (6 bases). Germline loops: CDR1 SGHAT, CDR2 FQNNGV. With 3 bases removed from V and 4 bases from J, the gap between germline ends came to 16 bases. The CDR3 has 15 amino acids.

Only one count was recorded for this clone. The chain is built from TRBV5-4 and TRBJ2-7, with TRBD2 matching over 14 bases. Per the germline V gene, CDR1 is SGHNT and CDR2 is YYREEE (reference sequence). The CDR3 is 17 amino acids. The ends lost 3 bases at V and 4 bases at J; junction bases unmatched: 9. DNA for the CDR3: TGTGCCAGCAGCTATACTCGTGGGACTAGCGGGAGTTACGAGCAGTACTTC. This encodes CASSYTRGTSGSYEQYF.

The rearrangement uses TRBV9 and TRBJ2-2, with D perhaps assigned TRBD1 or TRBD2 (6 bases each). This CDR3 spans 16 amino acids. V shed 4 bases and J shed 3 bases, with 16 bases lying between them. Germline-derived CDR1 and CDR2 are SGDLS and YYNGEE. CDR3 amino acids: CASSLQGGRDTGELFF. CDR3 nucleotides: TGTGCCAGCAGCCTTCAAGGGGGGCGGGACACCGGGGAGCTGTTTTTT.

This rearrangement joins TRBV7-2 to TRBJ2-2; D is ambiguous. The CDR3 sequence is 14 residues long. Germline V gene data show CDR1 as SGHTA and CDR2 as FQGNSA. V lost 4 bases to trimming and J lost 5 bases, with 11 bases between them. Written as DNA, the CDR3 is TGTGCCAGCAGCTCCCCGCTTATGACCGGGGAGCTGTTTTTT. Translating it yields CASSSPLMTGELFF.

The J gene is TRBJ2-2, the V gene TRBV7-9, with 10 nucleotides matching TRBD2. The CDR3 is 16 residues long. The germline CDR1 and CDR2 sequences are SEHNR and FQNEAQ (reference sequence). The trim removed 2 bases at V and 3 bases at J, leaving 3 bases unmatched. CDR3 in amino acids: CASSLQRGGDTGELFF. CDR3 sequence (DNA): TGTGCCAGCAGCTTACAGCGGGGGGGAGACACCGGGGAGCTGTTTTTT. Supplemented by reference TRBV7-9 and TRBJ2-2, the full variable domain reads DTGVSQNPRHKITKRGQNVTFRCDPISEHNRLYWYRQTLGQGPEFLTYFQNEAQLEKSRLLSDRFSAERPKGSFSTLEIQRTEQGDSAMYLCASSLQRGGDTGELFFGEGSRLTVL.

The chain links TRBV29-1 to TRBJ2-5, with 7 bases matching TRBD1. The V segment lost 7 bases and the J segment 4 bases; nucleotides outside the gene matches: 9. The germline V gene has CDR1 SQVTM and CDR2 ANQGSEA. This CDR3 comprises 13 residues. This CDR3 reads CSADRVVGETQYF. In DNA, the CDR3 is TGCAGCGCTGACAGGGTAGTTGGAGAGACCCAGTACTTC.

This clone was seen only once. The chain has TRBV7-9 and TRBJ1-1; D is uncertain. CDR1 SEHNR and CDR2 FQNEAQ come from the germline V gene (reference sequence). V was trimmed by 1 base and J by 6 bases, leaving 9 bases between them. This CDR3 comprises 13 residues. CDR3 amino acids: CASSLEGQSEAFF. CDR3 in DNA: TGTGCCAGCAGCTTAGAAGGTCAGTCTGAAGCTTTCTTT.

This clone was observed once. The chain combines TRBV28 with TRBJ1-1; no clear D gene. CDR3 size: 11 residues. The germline V gene encodes CDR1 MDHEN and CDR2 SYDVKM. V was clipped by 8 bases and J by 0 bases, with 4 bases between them. The CDR3 DNA sequence: TGTGCCAGCGAGATGAACACTGAAGCTTTCTTT. It codes for CASEMNTEAFF.

V usage is TRBV28 and J usage is TRBJ2-7; maybe TRBD1 (8 bases). There are 14 residues in the CDR3. Trimming took 6 bases from V and 7 from J, leaving 19 bases between them. Germline assignment: CDR1 MDHEN and CDR2 SYDVKM. CDR3 in amino acids: CASSRGQGGGEQYF. CDR3 DNA sequence: TGTGCCAGCAGCCGCGGACAGGGAGGGGGTGAGCAGTACTTC.

The V call is TRBV25-1, the J call TRBJ1-1; TRBD1 matches at 11 bases. V trimming: 8 bases; J trimming: 10 bases; junction bases outside the gene matches: 6. This CDR3 region has 12 residues. The V gene's germline CDR1 is MGHDK and CDR2 SYGVNS. The CDR3 is CASLGQGAVAFF. The DNA of the CDR3 is TGTGCCAGCTTAGGACAGGGGGCCGTAGCTTTCTTT. The entire variable domain, with the rest obtained from reference TRBV25-1 and TRBJ1-1, is as follows: EADIYQTPRYLVIGTGKKITLECSQTMGHDKMYWYQQDPGMELHLIHYSYGVNSTEKGDLSSESTVSRIRTEHFPLTLESARPSHTSQYLCASLGQGAVAFFGQGTRLTVV.

The chain combines TRBV2 with TRBJ2-7; D perhaps matches TRBD2 (6 bases). The CDR3 runs 14 residues. The V end was cut by 4 bases, the J end by 6 bases, with 16 bases between. The germline CDR1 and CDR2 sequences are SNHLY and FYNNEI. CDR3 amino acids: CASSGALRDSEQYF. The CDR3 region has the DNA TGTGCCAGCAGTGGGGCTCTCCGGGACTCCGAGCAGTACTTC. Complete variable domain (other parts from reference TRBV2 and TRBJ2-7): EPEVTQTPSHQVTQMGQEVILRCVPISNHLYFYWYRQILGQKVEFLVSFYNNEISEKSEIFDDQFSVERPDGSNFTLKIRSTKLEDSAMYFCASSGALRDSEQYFGPGTRLTVT.

CDR3 residues: CASRHRDSAYEQYF. CDR3 DNA sequence: TGTGCCAGCAGGCACCGGGACTCAGCGTACGAGCAGTACTTC. The chain couples TRBV27 to TRBJ2-7; D is perhaps TRBD2 (6 bases). V lost 6 bases, J lost 4 bases, and 16 bases lay in between. This CDR3 is built from 14 residues. The germline V gene encodes CDR1 MNHEY and CDR2 SMNVEV (reference sequence).

DNA for the CDR3: TGTGCCAGCAGTTTATCGATTTCCCCGGGTCCAACTAATGAAAAACTGTTTTTT. It specifies CASSLSISPGPTNEKLFF. This rearrangement joins TRBV27 to TRBJ1-4; D not certain. The V end was cut by 0 bases, the J end by 0 bases, with 14 bases between. The CDR3 extends over 18 amino acids. Germline V gene data show CDR1 as MNHEY and CDR2 as SMNVEV (reference sequence).

The sample holds a few counts of this clone. V and J are TRBV9 and TRBJ2-1; possible D gene TRBD2, 6 bases. The germline V gene has CDR1 SGDLS and CDR2 YYNGEE. The V and J ends lost 4 bases and 4 bases respectively, with 12 bases between them. This CDR3 comprises 14 residues. The CDR3 nucleotides are TGTGCCAGCAGCACGCGCAGCGGGTACAATGAGCAGTTCTTC. Its protein is CASSTRSGYNEQFF.

The chain carries TRBV28 and TRBJ2-3; a weak D match, TRBD2 (6 bases). This CDR3 has 13 amino acids. V lost 8 bases and J 3 bases, leaving 12 bases between the germline ends. Germline V lookup: CDR1 MDHEN, CDR2 SYDVKM. The CDR3: CASRRLDTDTQYF. The CDR3, as DNA: TGTGCCAGCCGGAGACTAGATACAGATACGCAGTATTTT.

The chain is built from TRBV28 and TRBJ2-3; 12 bases fit TRBD2. The length of the CDR3 is 16 residues. Germline V gives CDR1 MDHEN, CDR2 SYDVKM. Unmatched junction bases numbered 14, after V lost 5 bases and J lost 11 bases. In DNA form, the CDR3 reads TGTGCCAGCAGTCCAACCGGACTAGCGGGGTTTGGTTGGCAGTATTTT. This sequence encodes CASSPTGLAGFGWQYF.

This clone is a singleton in its sample. The chain joins TRBV28 to TRBJ2-2; D not resolved. Trimming took off 4 bases at V and 0 bases at J, with 12 bases between the two ends. The CDR3 loop spans 16 amino acids. CDR1 and CDR2 (germline): MDHEN, SYDVKM. The CDR3 DNA reads as TGTGCCAGCAGTTCCTTTGGCAGGCCGAACACCGGGGAGCTGTTTTTT. Its translation: CASSSFGRPNTGELFF.

This chain uses TRBV7-9 with TRBJ2-1, with 7 positions matching TRBD2. This CDR3 has 15 residues. In germline, CDR1 is SEHNR, CDR2 FQNEAQ (reference sequence). Trimming removed 1 base from V and 10 bases from J; junction bases left unmatched: 10. The chain's CDR3 is CASSLEGTIRPEQFF. CDR3 nucleotides: TGTGCCAGCAGCTTAGAAGGGACTATTCGGCCGGAGCAGTTCTTC.

The rearrangement joins TRBV7-9 to TRBJ2-7; TRBD1 might be the D (5 bases). Per the germline V gene, CDR1 is SEHNR and CDR2 is FQNEAQ (reference sequence). V lost 1 base, J lost 3 bases, and 13 bases lay in between. The CDR3 spans 15 residues. The CDR3 DNA sequence: TGTGCCAGCAGCTTAGATGGGGCAGAAAGCTACGAGCAGTACTTC. It encodes CASSLDGAESYEQYF.

This clone was found once. V gene TRBV19 combines with J gene TRBJ2-5, with D unresolved. The CDR3 loop spans 14 amino acids. From germline, CDR1 is LNHDA and CDR2 SQIVND (reference sequence). The ends were cut back, 3 bases at V and 3 bases at J, with 11 bases in the middle. CDR3: CASSIGPTEETQYF. CDR3 nucleotide sequence: TGTGCCAGTAGTATTGGGCCCACCGAAGAGACCCAGTACTTC. The variable domain in full, completed from reference TRBV19 and TRBJ2-5, reads DGGITQSPKYLFRKEGQNVTLSCEQNLNHDAMYWYRQDPGQGLRLIYYSQIVNDFQKGDIAEGYSVSREKKESFPLTVTSAQKNPTAFYLCASSIGPTEETQYFGPGTRLLVL.

The CDR3 sequence is CASSFGLAGGYEQYF. The CDR3 nucleotides are TGTGCCAGCAGCTTCGGGCTAGCGGGGGGCTACGAGCAGTACTTC. The gene calls are TRBV5-5 and TRBJ2-7, with TRBD2 matching 11 bases. The germline gives CDR1 SGHKS, CDR2 YYEKEE (reference sequence). CDR3 length: 15 amino acids. The V segment lost 2 bases and the J segment 3 bases; nucleotides outside the gene matches: 4. The full variable domain, rest sourced from reference TRBV5-5 and TRBJ2-7, is DAGVTQSPTHLIKTRGQQVTLRCSPISGHKSVSWYQQVLGQGPQFIFQYYEKEERGRGNFPDRFSARQFPNYSSELNVNALLLGDSALYLCASSFGLAGGYEQYFGPGTRLTVT.

The chain recombines TRBV10-3 with TRBJ2-7; 8 nucleotides line up with TRBD1. Looked up from germline, CDR1 is ENHRY and CDR2 is SYGVKD. J was trimmed by 6 bases and V by 3 bases; bases with no gene match: 7. The CDR3 has 14 amino acids. The CDR3 nucleotides read TGTGCCATCAGTGATCGGACAGGGCTGCCCGAGCAGTACTTC. Residues: CAISDRTGLPEQYF.

The chain is built from TRBV27 and TRBJ2-7; 10 positions match TRBD2. Germline V gene data show CDR1 as MNHEY and CDR2 as SMNVEV (reference sequence). The CDR3 loop spans 16 amino acids. The trim removed 5 bases at V and 7 bases at J, leaving 14 bases unmatched. This CDR3 is CASSPQPGLATGEQYF. The DNA of the CDR3 is TGTGCCAGCAGTCCGCAACCGGGACTAGCGACGGGTGAGCAGTACTTC.

V gene TRBV7-2 combines with J gene TRBJ1-2; D not certain. Germline loops: CDR1 SGHTA, CDR2 FQGNSA. This CDR3 has 15 residues. With 5 bases removed from V and 5 bases from J, the gap between germline ends came to 18 bases. CDR3 nucleotide sequence: TGTGCCAGCAGCCGTTACCTTCCGGGTGATTATGGCTACACCTTC. Protein product: CASSRYLPGDYGYTF.